Listed below are T cell receptor beta chains from one sample, sequenced in a study of T cell responses to AZD1222 COVID-19 vaccine. Assay used: immunoSEQ multiplex PCR; TCRdb lists only in-frame clones, some missing. The sample consists of about 200,000 clones, just over 90% of them appearing once. The specimen was peripheral blood, collected 28 days after the second dose of the MenACWY control vaccine. These TCRs come from an adult who received the MenACWY meningococcal vaccine as a control. The CDR3 runs from the conserved cysteine through the conserved F or W. The D gene is left open where the match is weak. The size entry is marked missing in some rows and otherwise reads once, few, many or a size class.

.,TRBV11-2,once,TRBJ2-1,TGTGCCAGCAGCCATCGGCGTTCCGTCAGTACCCAATTAATTTATGAGCAGTTCTTC,CASSHRRSVSTQLIYEQFF
.,TRBV5-1,once,TRBJ2-5,TGCGCCAGCAGCTTGACCGATCCTCAAGAGACCCAGTACTTC,CASSLTDPQETQYF
.,TRBV6-5,few,TRBJ1-6,TGTGCCACCAAGAAACCCAATAATTCACCCCTCCACTTT,CATKKPNNSPLHF
.,TRBV18,few,TRBJ1-1,TGTGCCAGCTCACTGGGGCCTGACACTGAAGCTTTCTTT,CASSLGPDTEAFF
.,TRBV6-1,.,TRBJ1-5,TGTGCCAGCAGTGAGACCGGCTATAGCAATCAGCCCCAGCATTTT,CASSETGYSNQPQHF
TRBD2,TRBV7-9,.,TRBJ2-3,TGTGCCAGCAGCTTTAGTGCGGGGGGGGTCGCAGATACGCAGTATTTT,CASSFSAGGVADTQYF
.,TRBV7-9,once,TRBJ2-5,TGTGCCAGCAGCTTAGACGCTCGACAGCAAGAGACCCAGTACTTC,CASSLDARQQETQYF
.,TRBV5-4,.,TRBJ1-1,TGTGCCAGCAGTTGGGGCGGGAACATGAACACTGAAGCTTTCTTT,CASSWGGNMNTEAFF
.,TRBV29-1,.,TRBJ1-1,TGCAGCGAGTCCGGGACCGCTAACACTGAAGCTTTCTTT,CSESGTANTEAFF
TRBD2,TRBV24-1,.,TRBJ2-7,TGTGCCACCAGTGCCCTGGGGACTAGCGGGAGCGGCGAGCAGTACTTC,CATSALGTSGSGEQYF
.,TRBV2,.,TRBJ1-2,TGTGCCAGCAGGATCGAGGGATCCTATGGCTACACCTTC,CASRIEGSYGYTF
.,TRBV7-3,.,TRBJ2-3,TGTGGATCAAGGGCCCAGACGGGACAAGCGCAGTATTTT,CGSRAQTGQAQYF
TRBD2,TRBV7-9,.,TRBJ2-7,TGTGCCAGCAGCTCTTTAAAGGGGCGACTAGCGGGCCCCTACGAGCAGTACTTC,CASSSLKGRLAGPYEQYF